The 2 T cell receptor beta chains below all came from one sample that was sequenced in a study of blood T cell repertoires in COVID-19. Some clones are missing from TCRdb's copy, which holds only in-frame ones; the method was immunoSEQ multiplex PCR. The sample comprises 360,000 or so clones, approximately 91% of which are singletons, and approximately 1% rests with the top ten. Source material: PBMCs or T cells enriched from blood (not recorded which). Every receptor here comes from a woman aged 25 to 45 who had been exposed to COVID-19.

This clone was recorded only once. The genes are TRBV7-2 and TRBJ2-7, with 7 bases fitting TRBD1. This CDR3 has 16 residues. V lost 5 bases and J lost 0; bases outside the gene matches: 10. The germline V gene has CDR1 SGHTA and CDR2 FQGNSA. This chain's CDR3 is CASSGVVGQSSYEQYF. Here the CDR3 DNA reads TGTGCCAGCAGCGGGGTGGTGGGACAGAGCTCCTACGAGCAGTACTTC. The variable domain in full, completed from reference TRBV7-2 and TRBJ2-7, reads GAGVSQSPSNKVTEKGKDVELRCDPISGHTALYWYRQSLGQGLEFLIYFQGNSAPDKSGLPSDRFSAERTGGSVSTLTIQRTQQEDSAVYLCASSGVVGQSSYEQYFGPGTRLTVT.

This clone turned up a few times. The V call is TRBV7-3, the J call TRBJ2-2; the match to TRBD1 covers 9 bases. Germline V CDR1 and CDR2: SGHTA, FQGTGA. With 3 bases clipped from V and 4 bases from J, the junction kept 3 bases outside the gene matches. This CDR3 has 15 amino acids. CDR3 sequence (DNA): TGTGCCAGCAGCTTCGACAGGGGGTCCACCGGGGAGCTGTTTTTT. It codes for CASSFDRGSTGELFF.